Detailed here is one T cell receptor (beta chain). Its matching antigen is unknown. Profiling relied on immunoSEQ multiplex PCR, and the TCRdb table lists in-frame clones only, not all of them. The sample consists of approximately 2.4 million clones, approximately 96% of them appearing once. The data belong to a study of shared clonotypes between healthy human individuals. Findings and limits, study-wide: Sorted-subset samples were not fully sequenced, rarefaction indicated. Generally, estimated richness proved larger in naive subsets than it did in memory subsets.

Per germline, CDR1 ENHRY and CDR2 SYGVKD. The V end lost 4 bases, the J end lost 6 bases, and 6 bases lay between the germline ends. This CDR3 is 11 amino acids long. The clonotype was recovered from a man aged 18-30 years in good health. J is TRBJ1-1 and V is TRBV10-3; D not resolved. The sample comprised naive CD4+ T cells sorted from blood. As to subset: CD45RA+ positively selected. CDR3 DNA: TGTGCCATCAGTGGGGCAGCTGAAGCTTTCTTT. It specifies CAISGAAEAFF.